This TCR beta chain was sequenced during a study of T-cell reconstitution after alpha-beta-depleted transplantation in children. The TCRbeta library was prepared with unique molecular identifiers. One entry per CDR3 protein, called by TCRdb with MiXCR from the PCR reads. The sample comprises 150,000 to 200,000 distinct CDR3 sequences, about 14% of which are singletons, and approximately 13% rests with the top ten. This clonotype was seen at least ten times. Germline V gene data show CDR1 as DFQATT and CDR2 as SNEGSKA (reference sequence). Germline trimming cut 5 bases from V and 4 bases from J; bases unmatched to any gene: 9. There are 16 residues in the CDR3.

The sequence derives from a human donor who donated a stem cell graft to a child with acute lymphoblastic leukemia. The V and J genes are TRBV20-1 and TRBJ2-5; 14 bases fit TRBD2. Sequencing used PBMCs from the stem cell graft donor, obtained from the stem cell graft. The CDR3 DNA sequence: TGCAGTGCTCGGGGACTAGCGGGAGAGGCGGCAGAGACCCAGTACTTC. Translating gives CSARGLAGEAAETQYF.